The 20 T cell receptor beta chains reported below all come from one sample, sequenced in a study of Tregs in tolerant kidney transplant recipients. Profiling relied on immunoSEQ multiplex PCR, and the TCRdb table lists in-frame clones only, not all of them. This table has around 15,000 clones, 45% to 55% appearing once. FACS sorting followed a roughly six-day coculture of CFSE-labeled recipient PBMCs with irradiated graft donor PBMCs. These receptors' targets are unknown. The input for sequencing was CD4+ T cells from blood cultured with allogeneic cells, taken before the transplant. These receptors all come from a human patient who received a combined kidney and bone marrow transplant.

This sequence joins TRBV7-9 and TRBJ2-5, with 12 bases lining up with TRBD2. CDR1 is SEHNR and CDR2 is FQNEAQ in the germline V gene (reference sequence). The V gene end was trimmed by 7 bases and the J gene end by 4 bases; junction bases not matched to a gene: 1. The CDR3 length is 13 residues. The CDR3 nucleotides read TGTGCCAGCACACTAGCGGGGGGAGAGACCCAGTACTTC. Protein sequence: CASTLAGGETQYF.

The V gene is TRBV7-2, the J gene TRBJ2-7; 7 bases are shared with TRBD1. The germline V gene encodes CDR1 SGHTA and CDR2 FQGNSA. With 5 bases clipped from V and 3 bases from J, the junction kept 7 bases outside the gene matches. This CDR3 has 14 residues. The CDR3 sequence: CASSPPGQLYEQYF. CDR3 nucleotides: TGTGCCAGCAGCCCACCGGGACAGCTCTACGAGCAGTACTTC. The entire variable domain, with the rest obtained from reference TRBV7-2 and TRBJ2-7, is as follows: GAGVSQSPSNKVTEKGKDVELRCDPISGHTALYWYRQSLGQGLEFLIYFQGNSAPDKSGLPSDRFSAERTGGSVSTLTIQRTQQEDSAVYLCASSPPGQLYEQYFGPGTRLTVT.

The V and J genes are TRBV7-2 and TRBJ2-4, with 7 positions matching TRBD1. This CDR3 contains 17 residues. Trimming cost V 5 bases and J 0 bases; bases outside gene matches: 10. Germline V gives CDR1 SGHTA, CDR2 FQGNSA. This chain's CDR3 is CASSAPGQLLAKNIQYF. In DNA form, the CDR3 reads TGTGCCAGCAGCGCCCCGGGACAGCTTTTAGCCAAAAACATTCAGTACTTC.

This chain uses TRBV19 with TRBJ1-5, with D uncertain. Deletions cut 3 bases from V and 4 bases from J, with 10 bases between. The length of the CDR3 is 14 residues. CDR1 LNHDA and CDR2 SQIVND come from the germline V gene (reference sequence). CDR3 bases: TGTGCCAGTAGTATCACGGTCCGAAATCAGCCCCAGCATTTT. It codes for CASSITVRNQPQHF.

This clone occurred a few times. J is TRBJ1-5 and V is TRBV6-5; D is undetermined. CDR1 MNHEY and CDR2 SVGAGI come from the germline V gene. CDR3 length: 13 amino acids. V gave up 0 bases and J gave up 6 bases, with 6 bases separating them. In nucleotides, the CDR3 is TGTGCCAGCAGTTACTCGAGAATTCAGCCCCAGCATTTT. Translation gives CASSYSRIQPQHF.

Only a few counts were recorded for this clone. This chain links TRBV29-1 with TRBJ2-7; D gene uncertain. Germline CDR1 reads SQVTM; CDR2 reads ANQGSEA. Between the trimmed V and J ends, which lost 3 bases and 3 bases, there was a span of 12 bases. CDR3 length equals 13 residues. CDR3 nucleotides: TGCAGCGTTGAGATTCCGGGTGGCTACGAGCAGTACTTC. As protein: CSVEIPGGYEQYF.

This sequence joins TRBV10-2 and TRBJ2-3, with 10 bases aligning to TRBD1. V lost 3 bases and J lost 4; bases outside the gene matches: 7. The germline V gene encodes CDR1 WSHSY and CDR2 SAAADI. The CDR3 extends over 16 amino acids. DNA for the CDR3: TGCGCCAGCAGTGACCCTTGGGACAGGGGCCCAGATACGCAGTATTTT. Protein: CASSDPWDRGPDTQYF.

This chain connects TRBV5-4 to TRBJ2-2; TRBD2 matches at 11 bases. The CDR3 runs 18 residues. Germline V gene lookup returns CDR1 SGHNT and CDR2 YYREEE (reference sequence). Trimming took 4 bases from V and 4 from J; bases not matched to a gene: 12. CDR3 amino acids: CASSPLIAGGPVTGELFF. In DNA form, the CDR3 reads TGTGCCAGCAGCCCCCTTATAGCGGGAGGGCCTGTCACCGGGGAGCTGTTTTTT. Combining the CDR3 with reference TRBV5-4 and TRBJ2-2 gives the whole variable domain ETGVTQSPTHLIKTRGQQVTLRCSSQSGHNTVSWYQQALGQGPQFIFQYYREEENGRGNFPPRFSGLQFPNYSSELNVNALELDDSALYLCASSPLIAGGPVTGELFFGEGSRLTVL.

The chain recombines TRBV10-3 with TRBJ2-5; maybe TRBD1 (6 bases). Germline CDR1 ENHRY, CDR2 SYGVKD. Trimming removed 6 bases from V and 4 bases from J, with 9 bases in between. The CDR3 has 12 residues. The CDR3: CAIRGQGETQYF. DNA for the CDR3: TGTGCCATCAGGGGACAAGGAGAGACCCAGTACTTC.

The chain joins TRBV14 to TRBJ2-1, with 12 bases that match TRBD2. In germline, CDR1 is SGHDN, CDR2 FVKESK. The J segment lost 1 base and the V segment lost 1 base, leaving 8 bases of the junction unmatched. This CDR3 has 19 residues. The CDR3 loop reads CASSQGWTSGTSSYNEQFF. Written as DNA, the CDR3 is TGTGCCAGCAGCCAAGGCTGGACTAGCGGGACTTCGTCCTACAATGAGCAGTTCTTC. The full variable domain, with the rest looked up from reference TRBV14 and TRBJ2-1, is EAGVTQFPSHSVIEKGQTVTLRCDPISGHDNLYWYRRVMGKEIKFLLHFVKESKQDESGMPNNRFLAERTGGTYSTLKVQPAELEDSGVYFCASSQGWTSGTSSYNEQFFGPGTRLTVL.

This clone turned up a few times. The chain employs TRBV11-2 and TRBJ1-1; maybe TRBD1 (6 bases). There are 13 residues in the CDR3. The germline gives CDR1 SGHAT, CDR2 FQNNGV. V gave up 3 bases and J gave up 4 bases, with 9 bases separating them. Here the CDR3 reads CASSLDSPTEAFF. The CDR3 coding sequence is TGTGCCAGCAGCTTGGACAGCCCCACTGAAGCTTTCTTT.

The genes are TRBV6-5 and TRBJ1-5; D is perhaps TRBD1 (6 bases). Germline V gene data show CDR1 as MNHEY and CDR2 as SVGAGI. There are 15 residues in the CDR3. Trimming took off 7 bases at V and 2 bases at J, with 15 bases between the two ends. The CDR3 bases are TGTGCCAGCACCCTGGGGGGGGCTGGCAATCAGCCCCAGCATTTT. Encoded protein: CASTLGGAGNQPQHF.

V gene TRBV11-3 combines with J gene TRBJ2-7; tentatively, D is TRBD2 (5 bases). Trimming pared 0 bases from V and 9 bases from J, leaving 9 bases between. This CDR3 contains 12 residues. Germline CDR1 reads SGHNT; CDR2 reads YENEEA. The chain's CDR3 is CASSLDLGRQYF. DNA of the CDR3: TGTGCCAGCAGCTTAGATTTGGGGAGGCAGTACTTC.

This clone was seen more than once but under ten times. The chain links TRBV18 to TRBJ2-1; 10 nucleotides line up with TRBD2. Germline lookup yields CDR1 KGHSH and CDR2 LQKENI. Germline trimming cut 2 bases from V and 7 bases from J; bases unmatched to any gene: 5. The CDR3 length is 15 residues. CDR3 sequence: CASSPRLAGENEQFF. For the CDR3, the DNA is TGTGCCAGCTCACCAAGGCTAGCGGGAGAAAATGAGCAGTTCTTC.

The chain links TRBV2 to TRBJ2-5; D remains unclear. The CDR3 has 12 residues. Trimming removed 9 bases from V and 1 base from J, with 9 bases in between. Germline V gene data show CDR1 as SNHLY and CDR2 as FYNNEI. DNA of the CDR3: TGTGCCAGTTCTACAGTCCAAGAGACCCAGTACTTC. It specifies CASSTVQETQYF.

The rearrangement links TRBV9 to TRBJ1-4; 7 nucleotides align to TRBD1. The CDR3 is made up of 15 amino acids. CDR1 is SGDLS, CDR2 YYNGEE, per germline. The J segment lost 7 bases and the V segment lost 4 bases, leaving 10 bases of the junction unmatched. CDR3 in DNA: TGTGCCAGCAGCAAAGAGGGACAGAAGAGTGAAAAACTGTTTTTT. This translates into CASSKEGQKSEKLFF.

In its sample, this clone was seen once. This chain uses TRBV2 with TRBJ1-5, with D possibly matching TRBD1 (6 bases). CDR3 length: 15 residues. Trimming removed 6 bases from V and 3 bases from J, with 15 bases in between. The germline V gene encodes CDR1 SNHLY and CDR2 FYNNEI. CDR3 sequence: CASRGEGQLNQPQHF. The CDR3, as DNA: TGTGCCAGCAGGGGGGAAGGACAGCTCAATCAGCCCCAGCATTTT.

This clone was found a few times. This sequence joins TRBV7-9 and TRBJ1-5; D is uncertain. The V and J ends lost 1 base and 4 bases respectively, with 8 bases between them. CDR3 length equals 14 residues. Looked up from germline, CDR1 is SEHNR and CDR2 is FQNEAQ (reference sequence). CDR3 nucleotide sequence: TGTGCCAGCAGCTTAGTTTGGAGGAATCAGCCCCAGCATTTT. Its translation is CASSLVWRNQPQHF.

The chain joins TRBV28 to TRBJ2-1; D possibly corresponds to TRBD1 (6 bases). Germline lookup yields CDR1 MDHEN and CDR2 SYDVKM. This CDR3 has 14 residues. Trimming pared 5 bases from V and 2 bases from J, leaving 10 bases between. In nucleotides, the CDR3 is TGTGCCAGCAGTCAGCGACAGGCCTACAATGAGCAGTTCTTC. This sequence encodes CASSQRQAYNEQFF.

This rearrangement joins TRBV7-9 to TRBJ2-7; 11 positions match TRBD2. The ends lost 0 bases at V and 3 bases at J; junction bases unmatched: 4. Per germline, CDR1 SEHNR and CDR2 FQNEAQ (reference sequence). The CDR3 extends over 16 amino acids. CDR3 coding DNA: TGTGCCAGCAGCTTAGCCCTAGCGGGAGGTTTCTACGAGCAGTACTTC. It is translated as CASSLALAGGFYEQYF.